This TCR beta chain was recovered during a study of a mutant IDH1 vaccine in newly diagnosed glioma. In the study overall: Beginning 4-6 weeks after radiotherapy alone, or with temozolomide cycles, vaccination took place. The treated population exhibited a male proportion of roughly 60%, a female proportion of about 38%, and a mean age of roughly 41 years.

Time point meaning: week 35, safety follow-up. Each dose delivered 300 ug of mutant IDH1 20-mer peptide subcutaneously with imiquimod. The method was immunoSEQ multiplex PCR; TCRdb's version includes in-frame clones alone and lacks a portion of them. The table shows tens of thousands of clones, with around 91% occurring only once. Germline V gene data show CDR1 as MDHEN and CDR2 as SYDVKM. V was trimmed by 8 bases and J by 4 bases, leaving 11 bases between them. The CDR3 length is 12 residues. In the case of this clone: What it binds is not known.

The input for sequencing was PBMCs, taken from a glioma patient whose treatment included an IDH1 peptide vaccine. The V and J genes are TRBV28 and TRBJ1-1; D is perhaps TRBD1 (6 bases). The receptor was derived from a man aged 35 to 55 with glioma. The CDR3 DNA is TGTGCCAGCGGGGGGGCAGGCACTGAAGCTTTCTTT. This sequence encodes CASGGAGTEAFF. Combining the CDR3 with reference TRBV28 and TRBJ1-1 gives the whole variable domain DVKVTQSSRYLVKRTGEKVFLECVQDMDHENMFWYRQDPGLGLRLIYFSYDVKMKEKGDIPEGYSVSREKKERFSLILESASTNQTSMYLCASGGAGTEAFFGQGTRLTVV.